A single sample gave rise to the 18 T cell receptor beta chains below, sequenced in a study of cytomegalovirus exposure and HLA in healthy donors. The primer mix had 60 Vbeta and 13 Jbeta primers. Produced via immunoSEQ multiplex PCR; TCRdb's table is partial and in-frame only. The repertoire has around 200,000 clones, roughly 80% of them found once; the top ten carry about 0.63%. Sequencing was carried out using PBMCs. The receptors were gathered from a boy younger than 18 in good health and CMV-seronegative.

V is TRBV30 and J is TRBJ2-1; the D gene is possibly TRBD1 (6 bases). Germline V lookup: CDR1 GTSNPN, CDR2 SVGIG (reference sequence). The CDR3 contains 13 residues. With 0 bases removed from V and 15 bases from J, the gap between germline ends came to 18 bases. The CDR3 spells CAWSVVGGQRRFF. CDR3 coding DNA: TGTGCCTGGAGTGTCGTGGGTGGACAGCGGCGGTTCTTC.

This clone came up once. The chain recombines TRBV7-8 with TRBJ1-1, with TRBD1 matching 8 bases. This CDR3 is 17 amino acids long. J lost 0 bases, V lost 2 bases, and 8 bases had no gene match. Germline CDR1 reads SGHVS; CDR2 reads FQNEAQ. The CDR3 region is CASSLSLPGGLNTEAFF. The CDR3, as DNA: TGTGCCAGCAGCTTAAGCCTTCCAGGGGGCCTGAACACTGAAGCTTTCTTT.

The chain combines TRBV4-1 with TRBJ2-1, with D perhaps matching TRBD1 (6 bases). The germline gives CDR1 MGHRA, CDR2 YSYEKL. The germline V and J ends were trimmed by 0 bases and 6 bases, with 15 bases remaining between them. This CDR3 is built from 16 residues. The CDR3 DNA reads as TGCGCCAGCAGCCAAGAGGAGACAGGAATACTCAATGAGCAGTTCTTC. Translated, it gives CASSQEETGILNEQFF.

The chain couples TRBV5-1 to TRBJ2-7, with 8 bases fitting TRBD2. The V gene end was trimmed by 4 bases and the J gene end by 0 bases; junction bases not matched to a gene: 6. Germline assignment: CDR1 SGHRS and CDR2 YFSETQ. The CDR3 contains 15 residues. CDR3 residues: CASSLAGSSSYEQYF. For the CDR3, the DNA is TGCGCCAGCAGCCTAGCGGGCTCCAGCTCCTACGAGCAGTACTTC.

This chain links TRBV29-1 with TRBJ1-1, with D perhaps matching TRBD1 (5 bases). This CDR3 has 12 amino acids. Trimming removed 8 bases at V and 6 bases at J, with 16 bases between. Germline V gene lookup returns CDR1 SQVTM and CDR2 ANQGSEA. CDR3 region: CSSGTRGAEAFF. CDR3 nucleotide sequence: TGCAGCTCAGGGACCCGGGGGGCTGAAGCTTTCTTT.

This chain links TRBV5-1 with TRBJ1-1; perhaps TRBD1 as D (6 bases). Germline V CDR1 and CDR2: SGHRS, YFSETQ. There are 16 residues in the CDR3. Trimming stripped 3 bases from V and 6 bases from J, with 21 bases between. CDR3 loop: CASSSTPETGRAEAFF. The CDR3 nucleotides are TGCGCCAGCAGCTCCACCCCGGAGACAGGCCGCGCTGAAGCTTTCTTT.

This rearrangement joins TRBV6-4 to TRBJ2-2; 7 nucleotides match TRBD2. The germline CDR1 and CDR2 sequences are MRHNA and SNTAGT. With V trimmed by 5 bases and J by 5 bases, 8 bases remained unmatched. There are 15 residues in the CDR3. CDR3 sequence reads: CASSFLAAETGELFF. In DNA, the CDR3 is TGTGCCAGCAGTTTCCTAGCGGCCGAGACCGGGGAGCTGTTTTTT.

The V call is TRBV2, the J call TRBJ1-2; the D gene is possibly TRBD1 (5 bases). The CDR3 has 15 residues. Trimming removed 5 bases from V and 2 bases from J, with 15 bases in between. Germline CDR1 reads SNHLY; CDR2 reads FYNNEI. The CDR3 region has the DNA TGTGCCAGCAGTTCGCACCCGGACAAGAACTATGGCTACACCTTC. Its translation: CASSSHPDKNYGYTF.

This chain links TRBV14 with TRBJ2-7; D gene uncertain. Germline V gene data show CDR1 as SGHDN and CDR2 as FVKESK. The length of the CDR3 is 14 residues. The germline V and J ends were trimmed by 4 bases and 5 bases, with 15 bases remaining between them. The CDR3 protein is CASSPPWSPDEQYF. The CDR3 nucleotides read TGTGCCAGCAGCCCCCCTTGGAGTCCGGACGAGCAGTACTTC.

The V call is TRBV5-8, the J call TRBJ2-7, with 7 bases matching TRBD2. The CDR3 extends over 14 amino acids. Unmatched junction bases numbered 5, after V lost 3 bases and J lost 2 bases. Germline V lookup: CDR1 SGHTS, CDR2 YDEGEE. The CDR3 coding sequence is TGTGCCAGCAGCTCACCGGGACTAACCTACGAGCAGTACTTC. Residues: CASSSPGLTYEQYF.

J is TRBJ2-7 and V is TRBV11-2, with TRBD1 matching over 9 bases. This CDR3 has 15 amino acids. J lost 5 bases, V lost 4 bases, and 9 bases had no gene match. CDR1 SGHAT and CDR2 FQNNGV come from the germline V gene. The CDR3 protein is CASSSSGTGNHEQYF. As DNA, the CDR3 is TGTGCCAGCAGCTCCTCCGGGACAGGGAACCACGAGCAGTACTTC. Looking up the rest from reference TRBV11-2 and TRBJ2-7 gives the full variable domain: EAGVAQSPRYKIIEKRQSVAFWCNPISGHATLYWYQQILGQGPKLLIQFQNNGVVDDSQLPKDRFSAERLKGVDSTLKIQPAKLEDSAVYLCASSSSGTGNHEQYFGPGTRLTVT.

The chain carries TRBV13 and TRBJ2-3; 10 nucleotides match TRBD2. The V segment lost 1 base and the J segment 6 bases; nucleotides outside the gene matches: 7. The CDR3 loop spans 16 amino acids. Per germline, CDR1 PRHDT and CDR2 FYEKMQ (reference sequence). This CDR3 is CASSLEASGRLDTQYF. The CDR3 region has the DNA TGTGCCAGCAGCTTAGAAGCTAGCGGGAGACTTGATACGCAGTATTTT.

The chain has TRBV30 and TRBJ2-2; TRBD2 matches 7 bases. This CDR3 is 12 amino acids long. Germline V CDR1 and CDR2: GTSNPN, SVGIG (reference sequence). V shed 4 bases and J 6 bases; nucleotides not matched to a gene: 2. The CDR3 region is CAWIREAGELFF. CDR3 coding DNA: TGTGCCTGGATTCGGGAGGCCGGGGAGCTGTTTTTT.

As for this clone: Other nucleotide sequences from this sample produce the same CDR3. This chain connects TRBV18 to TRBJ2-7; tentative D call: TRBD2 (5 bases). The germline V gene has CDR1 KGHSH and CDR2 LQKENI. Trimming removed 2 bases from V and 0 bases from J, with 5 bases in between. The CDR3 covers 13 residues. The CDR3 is CASSPTSSYEQYF. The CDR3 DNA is TGTGCCAGCTCACCAACTAGCTCCTACGAGCAGTACTTC.

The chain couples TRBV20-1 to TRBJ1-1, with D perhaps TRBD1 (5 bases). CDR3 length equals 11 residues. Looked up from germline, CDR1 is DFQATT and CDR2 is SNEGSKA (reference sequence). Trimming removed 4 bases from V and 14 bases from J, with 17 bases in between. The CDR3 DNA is TGCAGTGCTAATCCGGGCAGGGCTCAATTCTTT. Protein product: CSANPGRAQFF.

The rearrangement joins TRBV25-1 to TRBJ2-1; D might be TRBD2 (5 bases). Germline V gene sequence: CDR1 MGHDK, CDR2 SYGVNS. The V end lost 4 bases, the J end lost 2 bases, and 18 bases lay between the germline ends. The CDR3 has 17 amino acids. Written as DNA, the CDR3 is TGTGCCAGCAGTGGGGTGAGGGAGTCATTAACCTACAATGAGCAGTTCTTC. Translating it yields CASSGVRESLTYNEQFF.

CDR3 sequence reads: CASSTYRGLAGSPGELFF. CDR3 DNA sequence: TGTGCCAGCAGCACTTATAGGGGACTAGCGGGTTCCCCCGGGGAGCTGTTTTTT. The chain uses TRBV7-9 and TRBJ2-2; 12 nucleotides match TRBD2. The CDR3 is 18 amino acids. CDR1 and CDR2 from the germline V gene are SEHNR and FQNEAQ (reference sequence). V was pared by 5 bases and J by 6 bases, with 13 bases of the junction left unmatched.

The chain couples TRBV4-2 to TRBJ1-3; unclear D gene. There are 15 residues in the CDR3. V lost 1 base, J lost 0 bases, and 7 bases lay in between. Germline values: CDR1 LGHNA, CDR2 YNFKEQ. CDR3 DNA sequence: TGTGCCAGCAGCCAAGCGGAGGGCTCTGGAAACACCATATATTTT. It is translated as CASSQAEGSGNTIYF.